Below, 16 T cell receptor beta chains from the same sample are listed, as sequenced in a study of blood T cell repertoires in COVID-19. TCRdb's table, derived via immunoSEQ multiplex PCR, lists solely in-frame clones and lacks some. The repertoire holds approximately 380,000 clones, with roughly 85% as singletons. Sequencing was performed on peripheral blood. The receptor source for this set is a young woman with acute or convalescent COVID-19.

The chain is built from TRBV19 and TRBJ2-1; D possibly corresponds to TRBD1 (8 bases). V lost 5 bases, J lost 1 base, and 18 bases lay in between. The CDR3 spans 17 residues. Germline V gene data show CDR1 as LNHDA and CDR2 as SQIVND (reference sequence). This CDR3 reads CASSAEQGGWSYNEQFF. In DNA form, the CDR3 reads TGTGCCAGTAGTGCCGAACAGGGGGGGTGGTCCTACAATGAGCAGTTCTTC.

The chain combines TRBV24-1 with TRBJ2-1; unclear D gene. This CDR3 comprises 11 residues. Germline V CDR1 and CDR2: KGHDR, SFDVKD. V gave up 0 bases and J gave up 11 bases, with 4 bases separating them. The CDR3 nucleotides read TGTGCCACCAGTGATTTGCAGAAGCAGTTCTTC. It specifies CATSDLQKQFF.

This clone showed up just a few times. The gene calls are TRBV5-1 and TRBJ1-4; 8 bases align to TRBD1. CDR1 and CDR2 from the germline V gene are SGHRS and YFSETQ. The CDR3 has 16 amino acids. J lost 2 bases, V lost 5 bases, and 8 bases had no gene match. The CDR3 DNA reads TGCGCCAGCAGTCGGGACAGGCGAGCGACTAATGAAAAACTGTTTTTT. Amino acid sequence: CASSRDRRATNEKLFF.

The chain joins TRBV7-9 to TRBJ1-3; D possibly corresponds to TRBD1 (5 bases). The CDR3 covers 16 residues. V gave up 5 bases and J gave up 0 bases, with 14 bases separating them. Germline V gives CDR1 SEHNR, CDR2 FQNEAQ (reference sequence). The CDR3, as DNA: TGTGCCAGCAGCCCCCGGGGGGGGAACTCTGGAAACACCATATATTTT. This translates into CASSPRGGNSGNTIYF.

This rearrangement joins TRBV5-6 to TRBJ1-2, with a possible D match to TRBD1 (5 bases). V gave up 3 bases and J gave up 4 bases, with 19 bases separating them. The CDR3 totals 16 residues. The germline V gene encodes CDR1 SGHDT and CDR2 YYEEEE. In DNA form, the CDR3 reads TGTGCCAGCAGCTACAGGTCCAGCGATCGGATCTATGGCTACACCTTC. Its translation: CASSYRSSDRIYGYTF. Looking up the rest from reference TRBV5-6 and TRBJ1-2 gives the full variable domain: DAGVTQSPTHLIKTRGQQVTLRCSPKSGHDTVSWYQQALGQGPQFIFQYYEEEERQRGNFPDRFSGHQFPNYSSELNVNALLLGDSALYLCASSYRSSDRIYGYTFGSGTRLTVV.

The rearrangement uses TRBV28 and TRBJ1-1; perhaps TRBD1 as D (5 bases). Germline V gene lookup returns CDR1 MDHEN and CDR2 SYDVKM. Trimming removed 5 bases at V and 1 base at J, with 8 bases between. CDR3 size: 13 residues. The DNA for the CDR3 is TGTGCCAGCAGTACGACAGAGAACACTGAAGCTTTCTTT. This encodes CASSTTENTEAFF.

V gene TRBV19 combines with J gene TRBJ2-2; 7 nucleotides line up with TRBD1. V shed 8 bases, J shed 4 bases, and the junction held 4 bases outside the gene matches. Germline values: CDR1 LNHDA, CDR2 SQIVND (reference sequence). The CDR3 totals 13 residues. In nucleotides, the CDR3 is TGTGCCAGTGGGGACAGTTTCACCGGGGAGCTGTTTTTT. This gives the protein CASGDSFTGELFF.

This clone was detected once. The chain uses TRBV27 and TRBJ2-1; 8 nucleotides match TRBD2. V gave up 2 bases and J gave up 7 bases; unmatched junction bases: 7. The germline gives CDR1 MNHEY, CDR2 SMNVEV (reference sequence). This CDR3 is 15 amino acids long. CDR3 sequence (DNA): TGTGCCAGCAGTTTAGGGGGGACTAGTTGGAATGAGCAGTTCTTC. This sequence encodes CASSLGGTSWNEQFF.

The chain combines TRBV28 with TRBJ1-2; D is undetermined. Trimming cost V 2 bases and J 8 bases, with 12 bases left between them. The CDR3 loop spans 13 amino acids. In germline, CDR1 is MDHEN, CDR2 SYDVKM. The CDR3 DNA reads TGTGCCAGCAGTTTACGCAAAGCGCCCGGCTACACCTTC. Its translation: CASSLRKAPGYTF.

The chain combines TRBV4-2 with TRBJ2-5; 7 bases map to TRBD1. This CDR3 spans 17 amino acids. Germline values: CDR1 LGHNA, CDR2 YNFKEQ. V shed 0 bases, J shed 5 bases, and the junction held 12 bases outside the gene matches. The CDR3: CASSQDLRTGSGETQYF. In DNA form, the CDR3 reads TGTGCCAGCAGCCAAGATCTAAGGACAGGCTCGGGGGAGACCCAGTACTTC.

This clone turned up a few times. V gene TRBV6-5 combines with J gene TRBJ1-2; TRBD1 is a possible D gene (5 bases). The CDR3 is 16 amino acids. The V and J ends lost 2 bases and 0 bases respectively, with 13 bases between them. Germline values: CDR1 MNHEY, CDR2 SVGAGI. CDR3 protein: CASSYGHNPTNYGYTF. The CDR3 bases are TGTGCCAGCAGTTACGGACATAACCCGACTAACTATGGCTACACCTTC.

The CDR3 nucleotides read TGTGCCAGCAGTTATTACCCGGGACAGGGGTTGTACGAGCAGTACTTC. Translated, it gives CASSYYPGQGLYEQYF. The chain employs TRBV6-6 and TRBJ2-7; 10 bases fit TRBD1. V gave up 3 bases and J gave up 4 bases; unmatched junction bases: 9. This CDR3 contains 16 residues. Germline V gene lookup returns CDR1 MNHNY and CDR2 SVGAGI (reference sequence).

The J gene is TRBJ1-4, the V gene TRBV9, with D perhaps TRBD1 (5 bases). V was cut by 3 bases and J by 3 bases, with 18 bases left in between. CDR3 length: 17 amino acids. Germline V CDR1 and CDR2: SGDLS, YYNGEE. The CDR3 nucleotides are TGTGCCAGCAGCGAGAACCCGTCAGGGCCCGCTAATGAAAAACTGTTTTTT. Amino acid sequence: CASSENPSGPANEKLFF.

This clone occurred a few times. The chain recombines TRBV6-6 with TRBJ1-5; the match to TRBD1 covers 8 bases. CDR3 length: 13 amino acids. Germline V gene sequence: CDR1 MNHNY, CDR2 SVGAGI (reference sequence). Losses at the gene ends were 8 bases for V and 5 bases for J; bases not matched to a gene: 5. As DNA, the CDR3 is TGTGCCAGCGCGACAGGGGAGGATCAGCCCCAGCATTTT. Amino acids: CASATGEDQPQHF.

V usage is TRBV18 and J usage is TRBJ1-1; 9 positions agree with TRBD1. This CDR3 is 15 amino acids long. V gave up 2 bases and J gave up 3 bases; unmatched junction bases: 4. Germline values: CDR1 KGHSH, CDR2 LQKENI. The CDR3 sequence: CASSPSTGGDTEAFF. Written as DNA, the CDR3 is TGTGCCAGCTCACCATCGACAGGGGGAGACACTGAAGCTTTCTTT.

CDR3 sequence reads: CASSTGTGMGETQYF. The CDR3 coding sequence is TGTGCCAGCAGTACCGGGACAGGGATGGGAGAGACCCAGTACTTC. The chain is built from TRBV6-5 and TRBJ2-5; 9 nucleotides line up with TRBD1. With 5 bases clipped from V and 4 bases from J, the junction kept 8 bases outside the gene matches. The CDR3 loop spans 15 amino acids. Germline loops: CDR1 MNHEY, CDR2 SVGAGI.